This passage covers 22 T cell receptor beta chains from one sample sequenced in a study of cytomegalovirus exposure and HLA in healthy donors. Data came from immunoSEQ multiplex PCR; TCRdb stores just in-frame clones and leaves some out. The table shows roughly 130,000 clones, with about four fifths occurring only once. The sample consisted of PBMCs. The receptors were sampled from a young woman in good health and CMV-seronegative.

The chain joins TRBV5-1 to TRBJ2-1; 9 bases map to TRBD2. The CDR3 is 16 residues long. The trim removed 0 bases at V and 5 bases at J, leaving 6 bases unmatched. Germline V gene lookup returns CDR1 SGHRS and CDR2 YFSETQ. The CDR3 here is CASSLVGGGANNEQFF. The CDR3, as DNA: TGCGCCAGCAGCTTGGTCGGCGGGGGGGCAAACAATGAGCAGTTCTTC.

This clone was detected only once. V usage is TRBV30 and J usage is TRBJ2-3; possible D gene TRBD1, 5 bases. Germline values: CDR1 GTSNPN, CDR2 SVGIG (reference sequence). CDR3 length equals 15 residues. Trimming shortened V by 1 base and J by 5 bases, and 16 bases separated the two germline ends. CDR3 bases: TGTGCCTGGAGTGGACAAGGGGTTAAAGGAGATACGCAGTATTTT. It yields the protein CAWSGQGVKGDTQYF.

The CDR3 spells CASSADRGETQYF. The DNA of the CDR3 is TGTGCCAGCAGCGCTGACAGGGGCGAGACCCAGTACTTC. The chain carries TRBV5-4 and TRBJ2-5, with TRBD1 matching 8 bases. V lost 4 bases, J lost 5 bases, and 4 bases stayed unmatched. The CDR3 runs to 13 residues. From germline, CDR1 is SGHNT and CDR2 YYREEE (reference sequence).

This clone came up once. V usage is TRBV28 and J usage is TRBJ1-1; a possible D gene is TRBD1 (5 bases). The V end lost 5 bases, the J end lost 10 bases, and 11 bases lay between the germline ends. The CDR3 sequence is 11 residues long. Germline V gene lookup returns CDR1 MDHEN and CDR2 SYDVKM. The CDR3 spells CASSGIRGAFF. The CDR3 DNA follows: TGTGCCAGCAGTGGAATAAGGGGAGCTTTCTTT.

The rearrangement joins TRBV9 to TRBJ1-2; tentatively, D is TRBD1 (6 bases). V was clipped by 3 bases and J by 1 base, with 13 bases between them. The CDR3 contains 15 residues. Germline-derived CDR1 and CDR2 are SGDLS and YYNGEE. In DNA form, the CDR3 reads TGTGCCAGCAGCGGGTGGACAGACCTTAACTATGGCTACACCTTC. The encoded protein is CASSGWTDLNYGYTF.

The gene calls are TRBV5-4 and TRBJ2-7; 10 bases are shared with TRBD1. V dropped 2 bases and J dropped 3; count of bases not matched to a gene: 2. Germline V gene sequence: CDR1 SGHNT, CDR2 YYREEE (reference sequence). This CDR3 region has 14 residues. The CDR3 DNA is TGTGCCAGCAGCTTTGACAGGGGGCTCTACGAGCAGTACTTC. This codes for CASSFDRGLYEQYF.

This chain links TRBV27 with TRBJ2-7; 9 nucleotides align to TRBD1. CDR1 MNHEY and CDR2 SMNVEV come from the germline V gene (reference sequence). The CDR3 covers 13 residues. V shed 5 bases and J 4 bases; nucleotides not matched to a gene: 3. CDR3 nucleotide sequence: TGTGCCAGCAGTAGGACAGGGGCTTACGAGCAGTACTTC. Translation gives CASSRTGAYEQYF.

At least ten counts were recorded for this clone. The chain carries TRBV10-1 and TRBJ2-7; D unresolved. The germline V gene has CDR1 WNHNN and CDR2 SYGVQD (reference sequence). This CDR3 region has 12 residues. V was cut by 8 bases and J by 2 bases, with 10 bases left in between. This CDR3 is CASPPETYEQYF. As DNA, the CDR3 is TGCGCCAGCCCCCCAGAAACCTACGAGCAGTACTTC.

This chain uses TRBV28 with TRBJ2-1; 8 nucleotides align to TRBD1. This CDR3 spans 14 amino acids. Trimming took 7 bases from V and 6 from J; bases not matched to a gene: 8. CDR1 is MDHEN, CDR2 SYDVKM, per germline. CDR3 amino acids: CASTPATGGNEQFF. As DNA, the CDR3 is TGTGCCAGCACCCCAGCCACAGGGGGCAATGAGCAGTTCTTC.

Only one count was recorded for this clone. This chain connects TRBV7-8 to TRBJ1-5, with TRBD1 as a possible D gene (5 bases). The CDR3 totals 15 residues. Germline V lookup: CDR1 SGHVS, CDR2 FQNEAQ. Trimming took 1 base from V and 0 from J, leaving 7 bases between them. CDR3 nucleotide sequence: TGTGCCAGCAGCTTAGAGGGGCTTAGCAATCAGCCCCAGCATTTT. Its translation: CASSLEGLSNQPQHF.

The V call is TRBV19, the J call TRBJ2-7; TRBD1 matches 7 bases. The CDR3 sequence is 14 residues long. V shed 6 bases and J 0 bases; nucleotides not matched to a gene: 5. The germline V gene encodes CDR1 LNHDA and CDR2 SQIVND (reference sequence). CDR3 nucleotide sequence: TGTGCCAGTAGGCCGGGACAGAACTCCTACGAGCAGTACTTC. It codes for CASRPGQNSYEQYF. Together with reference TRBV19 and TRBJ2-7, the CDR3 gives the full variable domain: DGGITQSPKYLFRKEGQNVTLSCEQNLNHDAMYWYRQDPGQGLRLIYYSQIVNDFQKGDIAEGYSVSREKKESFPLTVTSAQKNPTAFYLCASRPGQNSYEQYFGPGTRLTVT.

This rearrangement joins TRBV5-6 to TRBJ1-6, with no clear D. CDR1 is SGHDT, CDR2 YYEEEE, per germline. Between the trimmed V and J ends, which lost 1 base and 13 bases, there was a span of 15 bases. This CDR3 is built from 14 residues. CDR3 DNA sequence: TGTGCCAGCAGCTTGCCGAACCCCGACATGCCCCTCCACTTT. It encodes CASSLPNPDMPLHF.

This clone was observed a few times. The V gene is TRBV28, the J gene TRBJ1-2, with a possible D match to TRBD1 (5 bases). V was cut by 8 bases and J by 4 bases, with 20 bases left in between. CDR3 size: 15 residues. Germline loops: CDR1 MDHEN, CDR2 SYDVKM. The CDR3 region is CASLGNRSPIYGYTF. In DNA, the CDR3 is TGTGCCAGCTTGGGGAACAGGAGTCCCATCTATGGCTACACCTTC.

This chain joins TRBV18 and TRBJ2-7, with D perhaps matching TRBD1 (6 bases). CDR3 length: 14 residues. V shed 2 bases and J shed 6 bases, with 14 bases lying between them. Germline V gene data show CDR1 as KGHSH and CDR2 as LQKENI. CDR3: CASSPSSQGGEQYF. For the CDR3, the DNA is TGTGCCAGCTCACCATCATCACAGGGTGGCGAGCAGTACTTC.

The chain couples TRBV6-4 to TRBJ1-3, with TRBD1 matching 8 bases. CDR1 and CDR2 (germline): MRHNA, SNTAGT. V shed 0 bases and J 4 bases; nucleotides not matched to a gene: 11. The CDR3 sequence is 18 residues long. The CDR3 coding sequence is TGTGCCAGCAGTGACTCGCTAATGGACAGGGATCTCGGAAACACCATATATTTT. It is translated as CASSDSLMDRDLGNTIYF.

The chain employs TRBV7-2 and TRBJ2-3; TRBD2 agrees at 8 bases. This CDR3 contains 16 residues. V was clipped by 5 bases and J by 2 bases; unmatched bases: 9. Germline CDR1 reads SGHTA; CDR2 reads FQGNSA. CDR3 sequence (DNA): TGTGCCAGCAGCGTAGGGCGGGGGGCGTTCACAGATACGCAGTATTTT. Translation gives CASSVGRGAFTDTQYF.

J is TRBJ2-7 and V is TRBV6-5; the D gene is possibly TRBD2 (5 bases). The CDR3 is 13 residues long. Germline lookup yields CDR1 MNHEY and CDR2 SVGAGI. The ends were cut back, 5 bases at V and 12 bases at J, with 20 bases in the middle. The CDR3 region has the DNA TGTGCCAGCAGTCACCCCGGTACTAGGGTTCGGTACTTC. This translates into CASSHPGTRVRYF.

This chain uses TRBV7-2 with TRBJ1-5, with D tentatively TRBD1 (6 bases). There are 15 residues in the CDR3. Per germline, CDR1 SGHTA and CDR2 FQGNSA. V was cut by 1 base and J by 2 bases, with 9 bases left in between. In DNA, the CDR3 is TGTGCCAGCAGCTTAGACGCAGGGGGCAATCAGCCCCAGCATTTT. Translated: CASSLDAGGNQPQHF.

The rearrangement uses TRBV6-1 and TRBJ2-3; perhaps TRBD1 as D (5 bases). The germline V gene encodes CDR1 MNHNS and CDR2 SASEGT. The CDR3 length is 13 residues. The ends were cut back, 4 bases at V and 3 bases at J, with 8 bases in the middle. The CDR3 region is CASSVGVTDTQYF. For the CDR3, the DNA is TGTGCCAGCAGTGTAGGGGTGACAGATACGCAGTATTTT.

The chain joins TRBV15 to TRBJ2-5; D may be TRBD1 (5 bases). Germline values: CDR1 LNHNV, CDR2 YYDKDF (reference sequence). V lost 1 base to trimming and J lost 2 bases, with 11 bases between them. The CDR3 loop spans 15 amino acids. The CDR3 DNA is TGTGCCACCAGCAGAGGGGCAGGACAACAAGAGACCCAGTACTTC. Its translation is CATSRGAGQQETQYF.

This chain joins TRBV6-5 and TRBJ1-6; 7 bases line up with TRBD1. The CDR3 has 15 amino acids. Trimming took 5 bases from V and 9 from J; bases not matched to a gene: 10. The germline V gene encodes CDR1 MNHEY and CDR2 SVGAGI. The CDR3 DNA is TGTGCCAGCAGTACCCGACAGGGTGTTGGTTCACCCCTCCACTTT. This gives the protein CASSTRQGVGSPLHF.

The J gene is TRBJ1-5, the V gene TRBV19; a possible D gene is TRBD1 (5 bases). V gave up 4 bases and J gave up 5 bases, with 12 bases separating them. Germline CDR1 reads LNHDA; CDR2 reads SQIVND (reference sequence). CDR3 length equals 14 residues. As DNA, the CDR3 is TGTGCCAGTAGTAAAGGAGGGGCTTATCAGCCCCAGCATTTT. This translates into CASSKGGAYQPQHF.